The present T cell receptor (beta chain) was sequenced within a study of blood T cells in healthy people across ages. This clonotype was seen ten or more times. Its antigen is unknown. Overall study findings and caveats: Per million T cells, the diversity of TCR beta decreased roughly linearly as age advanced.

V gave up 5 bases and J gave up 2 bases; unmatched junction bases: 12. Per germline, CDR1 MNHEY and CDR2 SMNVEV (reference sequence). The CDR3 consists of 16 residues. For the second PCR, which ran for about 6 to 12 cycles, a sample-barcoded 5' primer and a J-beta primer mix were used. Individual samples furnished no less than 2.5 million CDR3-containing paired-end reads apiece. MiXCR, run by TCRdb on the 5' RACE reads, gives a single entry per CDR3 protein. Among some 940,000 distinct CDR3 sequences listed, 25% to 35% were seen once. These same data were also listed under a study on T cells of mothers and their children. That source notes: Samples were provided by three healthy Caucasian mothers and their six children.

The TCR comes from a woman in her 40s in good health. This sequence joins TRBV27 and TRBJ2-7; 7 positions agree with TRBD2. Sequenced sample: blood. The CDR3 DNA reads as TGTGCCAGCAGTCTCAGCGTAGGGACTACAACCTACGAGCAGTACTTC. It codes for CASSLSVGTTTYEQYF.